The next 14 T cell receptor beta chains were all read from a single sample in a study of T cells in localized non-small cell lung cancer. TCRdb's table, derived via immunoSEQ multiplex PCR, lists solely in-frame clones and lacks some. The sample records about 60,000 clones, under 90% being singletons. The sequences come from peripheral blood, collected before any cancer treatment. These TCRs come from a woman between 35 and 70 years old with stage I lung adenocarcinoma.

The rearrangement uses TRBV10-3 and TRBJ1-5; TRBD1 might be the D (5 bases). This CDR3 has 14 residues. V lost 3 bases and J 5 bases, leaving 11 bases between the germline ends. CDR1 is ENHRY and CDR2 is SYGVKD in the germline V gene. CDR3: CAISDRGRDQPQHF. The CDR3 DNA sequence: TGTGCCATCAGTGATCGGGGCAGGGATCAGCCCCAGCATTTT.

This sequence joins TRBV7-9 and TRBJ1-1, with D tentatively TRBD1 (5 bases). The CDR3 runs 15 residues. CDR1 and CDR2 (germline): SEHNR, FQNEAQ (reference sequence). V lost 5 bases, J lost 3 bases, and 16 bases lay in between. The CDR3 DNA reads TGTGCCAGCAGCCTACGAGGGACCGGTGACACTGAAGCTTTCTTT. Amino acid sequence: CASSLRGTGDTEAFF.

The rearrangement joins TRBV2 to TRBJ1-2, with D unclear. CDR3 length equals 13 residues. The germline CDR1 and CDR2 sequences are SNHLY and FYNNEI. V dropped 7 bases and J dropped 2 bases, with 11 bases sitting between them. The DNA of the CDR3 is TGTGCCAGCACGCGGCTAGGGAACTATGGCTACACCTTC. Translated: CASTRLGNYGYTF.

The rearrangement links TRBV9 to TRBJ2-7; D is uncertain. This CDR3 region has 15 residues. Germline V gene sequence: CDR1 SGDLS, CDR2 YYNGEE. V lost 4 bases to trimming and J lost 0 bases, with 14 bases between them. The CDR3 sequence: CASSQGLMGSYEQYF. The CDR3 DNA follows: TGTGCCAGCAGCCAAGGGCTTATGGGCTCCTACGAGCAGTACTTC.

CDR3 in DNA: TGTGCCAGCAGCTTAAATATCGGACAGACCAATCAGCCCCAGCATTTT. It translates to CASSLNIGQTNQPQHF. The V gene is TRBV7-6, the J gene TRBJ1-5; maybe TRBD1 (6 bases). Per the germline V gene, CDR1 is SGHVS and CDR2 is FNYEAQ. V shed 2 bases and J shed 3 bases, with 14 bases lying between them. CDR3 size: 16 residues.

This rearrangement joins TRBV7-9 to TRBJ2-3, with no clear D. V gave up 1 base and J gave up 0 bases, with 2 bases separating them. From germline, CDR1 is SEHNR and CDR2 FQNEAQ (reference sequence). The CDR3 runs 13 residues. The CDR3 coding sequence is TGTGCCAGCAGCTTAGGAAGCACAGATACGCAGTATTTT. It codes for CASSLGSTDTQYF.

This chain connects TRBV7-9 to TRBJ2-1, with D perhaps given as TRBD1 or TRBD2 (5 bases each). This CDR3 is built from 12 residues. The V gene's germline CDR1 is SEHNR and CDR2 FQNEAQ (reference sequence). V was shortened by 6 bases and J by 14 bases, with 17 bases between the two germline ends. CDR3 region: CASSPHAMGEFF. The CDR3 nucleotides read TGTGCCAGCAGTCCCCACGCCATGGGGGAGTTCTTC.

This chain connects TRBV30 to TRBJ1-2, with D unresolved. The V gene lost 0 bases and the J gene lost 8 bases, with 10 bases spanning the gap. CDR3 length: 12 amino acids. The germline V gene encodes CDR1 GTSNPN and CDR2 SVGIG (reference sequence). This chain's CDR3 is CAWSVSSQGYTF. CDR3 DNA sequence: TGTGCCTGGAGTGTATCGAGTCAGGGCTACACCTTC.

The chain recombines TRBV30 with TRBJ2-1, with TRBD2 identical over 7 bases. The length of the CDR3 is 15 residues. Unmatched junction bases numbered 6, after V lost 2 bases and J lost 2 bases. Germline lookup yields CDR1 GTSNPN and CDR2 SVGIG (reference sequence). The CDR3 spells CAWSRGSVPYNEQFF. The CDR3, as DNA: TGTGCCTGGAGTCGCGGGAGCGTCCCCTACAATGAGCAGTTCTTC. Complete variable domain (other parts from reference TRBV30 and TRBJ2-1): SQTIHQWPATLVQPVGSPLSLECTVEGTSNPNLYWYRQAAGRGLQLLFYSVGIGQISSEVPQNLSASRPQDRQFILSSKKLLLSDSGFYLCAWSRGSVPYNEQFFGPGTRLTVL.

Written as DNA, the CDR3 is TGTGCCAGCAGCTTAGAGTCCACCAGAGGCTACACCTTC. Protein: CASSLESTRGYTF. This chain uses TRBV11-2 with TRBJ1-2, with no clear D. The V gene lost 0 bases and the J gene lost 8 bases, with 10 bases spanning the gap. CDR1 is SGHAT and CDR2 is FQNNGV in the germline V gene. This CDR3 is 13 amino acids long.

This rearrangement joins TRBV11-2 to TRBJ2-7, with 9 nucleotides matching TRBD2. The germline gives CDR1 SGHAT, CDR2 FQNNGV. The CDR3 length is 16 residues. Trimming took 6 bases from V and 1 from J; bases not matched to a gene: 10. CDR3 sequence (DNA): TGTGCCAGCAGATCGGCGGGAGGGGAGCTATCCTACGAGCAGTACTTC. Protein product: CASRSAGGELSYEQYF.

The DNA of the CDR3 is TGTGCCAGCAACACAGGGGGAAACATTCAGTACTTC. It codes for CASNTGGNIQYF. The rearrangement uses TRBV6-6 and TRBJ2-4; 8 positions match TRBD1. This CDR3 is 12 amino acids long. The junction had 2 bases not matched to a gene; V was cut back by 7 bases and J by 6 bases. Germline V lookup: CDR1 MNHNY, CDR2 SVGAGI (reference sequence).

This chain's CDR3 is CAISESFKGAIYGYTF. The CDR3 nucleotides are TGTGCCATCAGTGAGTCTTTCAAGGGGGCGATCTATGGCTACACCTTC. The genes are TRBV10-3 and TRBJ1-2, with TRBD1 matching over 7 bases. Losses at the gene ends were 0 bases for V and 4 bases for J; bases not matched to a gene: 8. This CDR3 region has 16 residues. Germline V CDR1 and CDR2: ENHRY, SYGVKD.

V is TRBV7-8 and J is TRBJ2-5; D gene unclear. V lost 5 bases and J lost 3, with 10 bases in between. CDR3 length: 13 amino acids. The germline gives CDR1 SGHVS, CDR2 FQNEAQ. The CDR3 region has the DNA TGTGCCAGCAGCCATCTCCCTAAAGAGACCCAGTACTTC. Translating gives CASSHLPKETQYF.